This T cell receptor beta chain was recovered during a study of T cells after yellow fever vaccination. General study results and limits: After the booster, 96% of CD4 and about nine tenths of CD8 primary-response clones were re-detected. Contaminants from the bulk population, in the form of abundant clonotypes, could be found in FACS-sorted repertoires.

This clonotype appeared many times. The antigen remains undetermined. CDR1 is LGHDT, CDR2 YNNKEL, per germline (reference sequence). There are 15 residues in the CDR3. The J segment lost 4 bases and the V segment lost 4 bases, leaving 7 bases of the junction unmatched. From the 5' RACE reads, TCRdb called clonotypes with MiXCR, one entry per CDR3 protein. The data show a few hundred thousand distinct CDR3 sequences, with approximately 3.9% seen just once and 20% to 25% held by the top ten. This clonotype was sampled from a man aged 18 to 29 who received the YFV17D yellow fever vaccine. The specimen was PBMCs, collected 5 days after the yellow fever booster vaccination. The J gene is TRBJ2-5, the V gene TRBV3-1, with 9 bases lining up with TRBD1. CDR3: CASSPGTGLRETQYF. CDR3 in DNA: TGTGCCAGCAGCCCAGGGACAGGGTTGCGAGAGACCCAGTACTTC.